This TCR beta chain was found in a study of blood T cell repertoires in COVID-19. Study at large: The study drew acute and convalescent COVID-19 samples from the United States, Italy and Spain. From T cells, B-cell-depleted T cells, or PBMCs came the material, which was cDNA or gDNA.

This clone was picked up a small number of times. The V gene's germline CDR1 is SNHLY and CDR2 FYNNEI. The V gene end was trimmed by 6 bases and the J gene end by 4 bases; junction bases not matched to a gene: 13. The CDR3 has 17 residues. This table comes from immunoSEQ multiplex PCR, and its TCRdb copy is limited to in-frame clones, with some not included. The table records some 240,000 clones, approximately 86% of them present only once. The chain couples TRBV2 to TRBJ2-3; TRBD1 aligns across 10 bases. The sample comprised peripheral blood. The receptor was isolated from a man between 60 and 70 years old who had recovered from COVID-19. The CDR3 DNA reads as TGTGCCAGCAGCCCATACCGAGGACAGGGGGTAGCAGATACGCAGTATTTT. Amino acids: CASSPYRGQGVADTQYF.